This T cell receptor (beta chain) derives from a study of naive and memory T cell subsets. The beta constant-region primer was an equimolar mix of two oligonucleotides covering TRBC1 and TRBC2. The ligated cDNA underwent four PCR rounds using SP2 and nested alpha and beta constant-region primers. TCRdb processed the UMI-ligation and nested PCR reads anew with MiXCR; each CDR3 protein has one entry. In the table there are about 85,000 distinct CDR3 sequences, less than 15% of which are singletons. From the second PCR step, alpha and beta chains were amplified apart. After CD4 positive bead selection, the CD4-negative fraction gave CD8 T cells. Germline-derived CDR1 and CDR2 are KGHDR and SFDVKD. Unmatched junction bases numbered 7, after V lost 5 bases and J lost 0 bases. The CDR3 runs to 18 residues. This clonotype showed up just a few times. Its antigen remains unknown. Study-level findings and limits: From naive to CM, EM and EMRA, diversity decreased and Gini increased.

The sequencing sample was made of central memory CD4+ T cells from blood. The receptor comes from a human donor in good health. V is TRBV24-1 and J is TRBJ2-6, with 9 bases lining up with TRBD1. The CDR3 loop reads CATSVGQGSLSGANVLTF. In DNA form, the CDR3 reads TGTGCCACCAGTGTGGGACAGGGCTCCCTCTCTGGGGCCAACGTCCTGACTTTC.